This is a list of T cell receptor beta chains from one sample in a study of human T cells and chemical hapten exposure. A single record per CDR3 protein comes from TCRdb applying MiXCR to the RACE reads. This sample has 180,000 or so distinct CDR3 sequences; approximately 20% occur once, and the top ten carry roughly 6.7%. Source: whole blood, taken in connection with sensitization to the hapten diphenylcyclopropenone (DPC). Receptors originate from a woman in her forties or fifties with alopecia areata. Some clones in this sample may be carry-over from other donors' samples. CDR3s include the opening cysteine and the closing phenylalanine or tryptophan. Fields, in order: V gene, J gene, clone size, D gene, CDR3 protein, CDR3 DNA. The D gene is left open where the match is weak. Clone size is shown for a subset of rows, as once, few, many or a class of expanded clone.

TRBV29-1	TRBJ1-2	few	-	CSGSTFGGNYGYTF	TGCAGCGGATCCACATTCGGAGGGAACTATGGCTACACCTTC
TRBV2	TRBJ2-2	-	-	CASSRDGRYTGELFF	TGTGCCAGCAGCCGCGATGGACGGTACACCGGGGAGCTGTTTTTT
TRBV6-5	TRBJ1-4	-	-	CASSYRPPATIEKLFF	TGTGCCAGCAGTTACCGGCCGCCGGCAACTATTGAAAAACTGTTTTTT
TRBV3-1	TRBJ2-1	-	TRBD2	CASSQAAGVQFF	TGTGCCAGCAGCCAAGCGGCGGGAGTCCAGTTCTTC
TRBV10-3	TRBJ2-1	few	TRBD1	CAISVTGESYNEQFF	TGTGCCATCAGTGTAACAGGGGAATCCTACAATGAGCAGTTCTTC
TRBV6-4	TRBJ2-5	-	TRBD1	CASSDGTGGRETQYF	TGTGCCAGCAGTGACGGGACAGGGGGCCGAGAGACCCAGTACTTC
TRBV20-1	TRBJ2-7	few	TRBD2	CSASSGRSSYEQYF	TGCAGTGCTAGTTCCGGGAGGAGCTCCTACGAGCAGTACTTC
TRBV20-1	TRBJ1-2	-	TRBD1	CSARDPSRDRPGYTF	TGCAGTGCTAGAGATCCTTCCCGGGACAGGCCTGGCTACACCTTC
TRBV4-2	TRBJ1-3	-	TRBD1	CASSQEDRGLGNTIYF	TGTGCCAGCAGCCAAGAAGACAGGGGGCTCGGAAACACCATATATTTT
TRBV15	TRBJ2-1	once	-	CATSRLPPENTRLYNEQFF	TGTGCCACCAGCAGACTCCCCCCGGAGAATACTAGGCTTTACAATGAGCAGTTCTTC
TRBV2	TRBJ1-1	few	-	CASKRGGARTEAFF	TGTGCCAGCAAACGCGGGGGGGCTCGTACTGAAGCTTTCTTT
TRBV20-1	TRBJ2-1	many	TRBD1	CSARKGAAEQFF	TGCAGTGCCAGAAAGGGGGCCGCTGAGCAGTTCTTC
TRBV29-1	TRBJ2-6	few	TRBD1	CSVQGVYGANVLTF	TGCAGCGTCCAGGGGGTTTATGGGGCCAACGTCCTGACTTTC
TRBV7-3	TRBJ2-1	few	TRBD2	CASSSLSGSSYNEQFF	TGTGCCAGCAGCTCCCTAAGCGGGAGCTCCTACAATGAGCAGTTCTTC
TRBV25-1	TRBJ1-2	few	-	CASSFGGGVGYTF	TGTGCCAGCAGTTTCGGTGGAGGGGTCGGCTACACCTTC
TRBV5-1	TRBJ2-5	-	-	CASSLQVSETQYF	TGCGCCAGCAGCTTACAGGTTTCCGAGACCCAGTACTTC
TRBV19	TRBJ1-5	few	TRBD1	CASRIRQGLNQPQHF	TGTGCCAGTAGAATTAGACAGGGATTAAATCAGCCCCAGCATTTT
TRBV20-1	TRBJ2-5	-	TRBD1	CSAEDREETQYF	TGCAGTGCTGAGGACAGGGAAGAGACCCAGTACTTC
TRBV6-2/TRBV6-3	TRBJ2-3	many	TRBD2	CASRGDSSGRTDTQYF	TGTGCCAGCAGAGGCGACTCTAGCGGGAGGACAGATACGCAGTATTTT
TRBV7-2	TRBJ2-2	-	-	CASSPLGGPGELFF	TGTGCCAGCAGCCCCTTAGGCGGTCCCGGGGAGCTGTTTTTT
TRBV7-9	TRBJ1-5	few	-	CASSSLESQPQHF	TGTGCCAGCAGCTCCCTAGAAAGTCAGCCCCAGCATTTT
TRBV29-1	TRBJ1-1	-	-	CSVEERKGTEAFF	TGCAGCGTTGAAGAGCGTAAGGGCACTGAAGCTTTCTTT
TRBV7-3	TRBJ2-1	-	-	CASSEYRDNNEQFF	TGTGCCAGCAGCGAATACCGGGACAACAATGAGCAGTTCTTC
TRBV27	TRBJ2-1	few	TRBD2	CASRREVAGQPQFF	TGTGCCAGCAGACGAGAGGTAGCGGGACAACCTCAGTTCTTC
TRBV2	TRBJ1-6	-	TRBD1	CASSRDSNNSPLHF	TGTGCCAGCAGTAGGGACAGTAATAATTCACCCCTCCACTTT
TRBV10-3	TRBJ1-2	few	-	CAISESEEIYGYTF	TGTGCCATCAGTGAGTCCGAGGAGATCTATGGCTACACCTTC
TRBV5-5	TRBJ2-5	few	-	CASSLQGYETQYF	TGTGCCAGCAGCTTACAGGGCTATGAGACCCAGTACTTC
TRBV20-1	TRBJ2-5	-	-	CSARVPGQIRVETQYF	TGCAGTGCTAGAGTCCCAGGGCAAATCCGGGTCGAGACCCAGTACTTC
TRBV6-1	TRBJ2-1	-	TRBD2	CASTGGDFSYNEQFF	TGTGCCAGCACCGGGGGGGACTTCTCCTACAATGAGCAGTTCTTC
TRBV10-1	TRBJ1-1	few	TRBD1	CASSGTGMNTEAFF	TGCGCCAGCAGTGGGACAGGGATGAACACTGAAGCTTTCTTT
TRBV11-2	TRBJ2-4	-	-	CASSLVSVWNIQYF	TGTGCCAGCAGCTTAGTATCCGTCTGGAACATTCAGTACTTC
TRBV12-3/TRBV12-4	TRBJ1-1	-	-	CASSLVETEAFF	TGTGCCAGCAGTTTGGTAGAGACTGAAGCTTTCTTT
TRBV4-1	TRBJ2-7	-	-	CASSQGYDPGRSHAYEQYF	TGCGCCAGCAGCCAAGGATATGACCCCGGGAGATCGCATGCCTACGAGCAGTACTTC
TRBV10-2	TRBJ2-2	few	TRBD2	CAAAKAGGPNTGELFF	TGCGCCGCTGCTAAAGCGGGAGGCCCGAACACCGGGGAGCTGTTTTTT
TRBV29-1	TRBJ1-1	few	TRBD1	CSGRDSHTEAFF	TGCAGCGGTAGGGACAGCCATACTGAAGCTTTCTTT
TRBV4-1	TRBJ1-3	few	-	CASSPWWRREASRFSGNTIYF	TGCGCCAGCAGCCCCTGGTGGCGTCGGGAAGCTTCTCGTTTCTCTGGAAACACCATATATTTT
TRBV29-1	TRBJ1-5	few	-	CSVAMAAVNQPQHF	TGCAGCGTTGCTATGGCCGCAGTAAATCAGCCCCAGCATTTT
TRBV5-1	TRBJ1-4	-	TRBD1	CASSPDTGDEKLFF	TGCGCCAGCAGCCCGGACACAGGGGATGAAAAACTGTTTTTT
TRBV29-1	TRBJ2-1	few	-	CSVDSSGFLNEQFF	TGCAGCGTTGACAGCTCGGGCTTTCTAAATGAGCAGTTCTTC
TRBV10-3	TRBJ2-3	-	TRBD2	CAVRGVGTDTQYF	TGTGCCGTGCGGGGGGTTGGCACAGATACGCAGTATTTT
TRBV29-1	TRBJ1-1	-	-	CSVVLQGAAFF	TGCAGCGTGGTCTTACAGGGTGCAGCTTTCTTT
TRBV9	TRBJ1-3	few	-	CASSYLPGNTIYF	TGTGCCAGCAGTTACCTTCCTGGAAACACCATATATTTT
TRBV1	TRBJ2-1	many	-	CNPPGTSGRGEQFF	TGCAACCCCCCCGGGACTAGCGGGAGGGGTGAGCAGTTCTTC
TRBV7-9	TRBJ2-7	few	TRBD1	CASSTGGNEQYF	TGTGCCAGCAGCACAGGGGGCAACGAGCAGTACTTC
TRBV11-2	TRBJ2-3	few	-	CASSDWGLAGPSTDTQYF	TGTGCCAGCAGCGATTGGGGGCTAGCAGGGCCTAGCACAGATACGCAGTATTTT
TRBV5-1	TRBJ1-2	-	TRBD1	CASSWGTDNYGYTF	TGCGCCAGCAGCTGGGGGACAGACAACTATGGCTACACCTTC
TRBV6-4	TRBJ2-3	once	-	CASSVGIYPDTQYF	TGTGCCAGCAGTGTCGGGATCTACCCAGATACGCAGTATTTT
TRBV4-2	TRBJ2-6	-	TRBD1	CASSPDNTGAGANVLTF	TGTGCCAGCAGCCCCGACAACACAGGGGCTGGGGCCAACGTCCTGACTTTC
TRBV28	TRBJ1-1	-	TRBD1	CASSLDRGPLRNTEAFF	TGTGCCAGCAGTTTGGACAGGGGACCCCTGCGGAACACTGAAGCTTTCTTT
TRBV12-3/TRBV12-4	TRBJ2-7	few	TRBD1	CASRLGQGAEEQYF	TGTGCCAGCCGCCTGGGACAGGGGGCGGAGGAGCAGTACTTC
TRBV7-9	TRBJ1-2	few	-	CASSFGQTNYGYTF	TGTGCCAGCAGCTTCGGACAGACAAACTATGGCTACACCTTC
TRBV12-3/TRBV12-4	TRBJ2-3	-	-	CASARFADTQYF	TGTGCCAGCGCGCGGTTCGCAGATACGCAGTATTTT
TRBV24-1	TRBJ1-2	few	-	CATSDSGIGYTF	TGTGCCACCAGTGATTCAGGGATCGGCTACACCTTC
TRBV6-5	TRBJ2-7	many	-	CASTPAKVDYEQYF	TGTGCCAGCACTCCCGCGAAGGTGGACTACGAGCAGTACTTC
TRBV10-3	TRBJ2-2	-	TRBD1	CAISESQGAMNTGELFF	TGTGCCATCAGTGAGTCACAGGGGGCAATGAACACCGGGGAGCTGTTTTTT
TRBV10-3	TRBJ2-7	-	-	CAIRGITSYEQYF	TGTGCCATCAGGGGGATTACCTCCTACGAGCAGTACTTC
TRBV7-9	TRBJ1-1	-	-	CASSYTGAMNTEAFF	TGTGCCAGCAGCTACACAGGTGCCATGAACACTGAAGCTTTCTTT
TRBV7-9	TRBJ2-1	few	TRBD2	CASSLAGGHEQFF	TGTGCCAGCAGCTTGGCGGGAGGGCATGAGCAGTTCTTC
TRBV3-1	TRBJ2-7	few	TRBD1	CASSRGQGAYEQYF	TGTGCCAGCAGCCGTGGACAGGGGGCCTACGAGCAGTACTTC
TRBV20-1	TRBJ2-1	few	TRBD2	CSASRLAGGSEQFF	TGCAGTGCTAGCCGACTAGCGGGAGGGAGTGAGCAGTTCTTC